Listed below are T cell receptor beta chains from one sample, sequenced in a study of blood T cell repertoires in COVID-19. Some clones are missing from TCRdb's copy, which holds only in-frame ones; the method was immunoSEQ multiplex PCR. The profile shows about 180,000 clones, 86% of them singletons. Sequenced sample: PBMCs or T cells enriched from blood (not recorded which). The source is a woman in her twenties or thirties who had recovered from COVID-19. CDR3s include the opening cysteine and the closing phenylalanine or tryptophan. D genes are given only for firm matches. Size values are once, few and many counts, or a class for expanded clones, and some rows have none.

TRBJ2-7 | - | - | TRBV5-1 | CASSLGPEYEQYF | TGCGCCAGCAGCTTGGGGCCAGAATACGAGCAGTACTTC
TRBJ2-7 | once | TRBD1 | TRBV28 | CASSDRGSGEQYF | TGTGCCAGCAGTGACAGGGGTTCGGGGGAGCAGTACTTC
TRBJ2-1 | - | - | TRBV27 | CASSLSSSSLRGKNEQFF | TGTGCCAGCAGTTTATCATCGAGCAGTTTAAGGGGCAAGAATGAGCAGTTCTTC
TRBJ2-5 | - | - | TRBV4-1 | CASSQDPTLDRNRQETQYF | TGCGCCAGCAGCCAAGATCCTACTCTTGACAGGAATCGCCAAGAGACCCAGTACTTC
TRBJ2-1 | - | TRBD2 | TRBV24-1 | CATSDPGLAGALEQFF | TGTGCCACCAGTGACCCCGGACTAGCGGGAGCACTCGAGCAGTTCTTC
TRBJ1-2 | - | - | TRBV11-2 | CASTSRLYGYTF | TGTGCCAGCACCTCCAGGTTGTATGGCTACACCTTC
TRBJ2-3 | - | - | TRBV7-2 | CASSYIAGTDTQYF | TGTGCCAGCAGCTACATAGCGGGCACAGATACGCAGTATTTT
TRBJ2-6 | once | - | TRBV2 | CASSGQWGQGSLSGANVLTF | TGTGCCAGCAGCGGACAGTGGGGCCAGGGATCCCTCTCTGGGGCCAACGTCCTGACTTTC
TRBJ2-3 | once | - | TRBV6-6 | CASSYQGGTQYF | TGTGCCAGCAGTTACCAGGGGGGTACGCAGTATTTT
TRBJ1-1 | - | - | TRBV2 | CASKGGMNTEAFF | TGTGCCAGCAAAGGGGGAATGAACACTGAAGCTTTCTTT
TRBJ2-1 | - | - | TRBV19 | CASSPISYNEQFF | TGTGCCAGTAGTCCAATCTCCTACAATGAGCAGTTCTTC
TRBJ2-7 | - | - | TRBV6-1 | CASSEFNGLQRKQYF | TGTGCCAGCAGTGAATTTAATGGTTTGCAGCGCAAGCAGTACTTC
TRBJ2-1 | - | TRBD1 | TRBV28 | CASSLIRGQGYNEQFF | TGTGCCAGCAGTTTAATCCGGGGACAGGGATACAATGAGCAGTTCTTC
TRBJ2-2 | - | - | TRBV27 | CASKGYTGELFF | TGTGCCAGCAAGGGGTACACCGGGGAGCTGTTTTTT
TRBJ1-2 | - | - | TRBV10-3 | CAIGRQHTNANYGYTF | TGTGCCATCGGTCGACAGCACACTAATGCTAACTATGGCTACACCTTC
TRBJ1-1 | once | TRBD1 | TRBV28 | CASSAWTGGEDEAFF | TGTGCCAGCAGTGCCTGGACAGGGGGCGAGGATGAAGCTTTCTTT
TRBJ2-7 | - | - | TRBV11-1 | CASSPGGGPYEQYF | TGTGCCAGCAGCCCTGGGGGCGGACCCTACGAGCAGTACTTC
TRBJ2-2 | few | TRBD1 | TRBV11-2 | CASSWGQGVGELFF | TGTGCCAGCAGCTGGGGACAGGGCGTAGGGGAGCTGTTTTTT
TRBJ1-5 | - | - | TRBV27 | CASGRPSGTRLRYSNQPQHF | TGTGCCAGCGGACGACCCTCCGGGACTCGGCTTCGATATAGCAATCAGCCCCAGCATTTT
TRBJ2-3 | - | - | TRBV15 | CATSSIGSPRMAYTDTQYF | TGTGCCACCAGCAGTATCGGGAGCCCCCGCATGGCTTACACAGATACGCAGTATTTT
TRBJ2-3 | - | - | TRBV19 | CASSTLTQIRPSTDTQYF | TGTGCCAGTAGTACCCTGACACAAATAAGACCTAGCACAGATACGCAGTATTTT
TRBJ2-6 | - | TRBD1 | TRBV24-1 | CATSDFRQGTNVLTF | TGTGCCACCAGTGATTTCCGACAGGGCACCAACGTCCTGACTTTC
TRBJ1-3 | - | - | TRBV4-2 | CASSQPGNSGNTIYF | TGTGCCAGCAGCCAACCAGGGAACTCTGGAAACACCATATATTTT
TRBJ1-5 | once | - | TRBV5-5 | CASSLWGGNQPQHF | TGTGCCAGCAGCTTGTGGGGCGGCAATCAGCCCCAGCATTTT
TRBJ1-2 | - | - | TRBV5-1 | CASSLVRGYGYTF | TGCGCCAGCAGCTTGGTTCGGGGCTATGGCTACACCTTC
TRBJ2-1 | once | TRBD1 | TRBV15 | CATSRRVGQGADEQFF | TGTGCCACCAGCAGGAGGGTGGGACAGGGGGCGGATGAGCAGTTCTTC
TRBJ2-7 | once | TRBD2 | TRBV19 | CASSPSRLVAGGGYEQYF | TGTGCCAGTAGTCCGTCTCGGTTGGTAGCGGGAGGAGGCTACGAGCAGTACTTC
TRBJ2-1 | - | - | TRBV21-1 | CASSDVGAGKRGYNEQFF | TGTGCCAGCAGCGACGTGGGGGCAGGGAAGAGGGGTTACAATGAGCAGTTCTTC
TRBJ2-7 | - | - | TRBV9 | CASSAPGHPYEQYF | TGTGCCAGCAGCGCACCGGGACATCCCTACGAGCAGTACTTC
TRBJ1-1 | - | TRBD1 | TRBV19 | CASSIGQGEDTEAFF | TGTGCCAGTAGTATCGGACAGGGGGAGGACACTGAAGCTTTCTTT
TRBJ2-1 | - | TRBD2 | TRBV11-2 | CASSLGWLAGSEQFF | TGTGCCAGCAGCTTAGGGTGGCTAGCGGGCAGTGAGCAGTTCTTC
TRBJ1-5 | once | TRBD1 | TRBV28 | CASRLGQGINQPQHF | TGTGCCAGCAGGTTGGGACAGGGGATCAATCAGCCCCAGCATTTT
TRBJ2-5 | few | TRBD1 | TRBV18 | CASSAGTGLQVVETQYF | TGTGCCAGCTCAGCCGGGACAGGGTTGCAAGTAGTAGAGACCCAGTACTTC
TRBJ1-2 | once | TRBD1 | TRBV28 | CASSTQTGTGVGYGYTF | TGTGCCAGCAGTACTCAGACCGGGACAGGCGTGGGTTATGGCTACACCTTC
TRBJ2-7 | - | - | TRBV30 | CAWGDSHLSYEQYF | TGTGCCTGGGGGGACTCGCACCTCTCCTACGAGCAGTACTTC
TRBJ2-2 | - | - | TRBV29-1 | CSVEDSYPRPTGELFF | TGCAGCGTTGAAGATAGTTACCCCAGGCCCACCGGGGAGCTGTTTTTT
TRBJ2-5 | - | - | TRBV9 | CASSLESSSETQYF | TGTGCCAGCAGCCTCGAGTCTAGCTCGGAGACCCAGTACTTC
TRBJ2-7 | - | - | TRBV29-1 | CSAADSSSYEQYF | TGCAGCGCTGCGGACAGCAGCTCCTACGAGCAGTACTTC
TRBJ2-5 | - | TRBD2 | TRBV28 | CASSLAGGVETQYF | TGTGCCAGCAGTCTAGCGGGAGGTGTAGAGACCCAGTACTTC
TRBJ2-3 | - | - | TRBV5-4 | CASSHGADTQYF | TGTGCCAGCAGCCACGGGGCAGATACGCAGTATTTT
TRBJ1-1 | - | TRBD1 | TRBV10-3 | CAISESYRGSNTEAFF | TGTGCCATCAGTGAGTCCTACAGGGGATCGAACACTGAAGCTTTCTTT
TRBJ2-3 | - | TRBD2 | TRBV6-4 | CATSLAGSSTDTQYF | TGTGCCACCTCTTTAGCGGGAAGTAGCACAGATACGCAGTATTTT
TRBJ2-5 | - | TRBD2 | TRBV5-1 | CASSLGLAGSETQYF | TGCGCCAGCAGCTTAGGACTAGCGGGAAGCGAGACCCAGTACTTC